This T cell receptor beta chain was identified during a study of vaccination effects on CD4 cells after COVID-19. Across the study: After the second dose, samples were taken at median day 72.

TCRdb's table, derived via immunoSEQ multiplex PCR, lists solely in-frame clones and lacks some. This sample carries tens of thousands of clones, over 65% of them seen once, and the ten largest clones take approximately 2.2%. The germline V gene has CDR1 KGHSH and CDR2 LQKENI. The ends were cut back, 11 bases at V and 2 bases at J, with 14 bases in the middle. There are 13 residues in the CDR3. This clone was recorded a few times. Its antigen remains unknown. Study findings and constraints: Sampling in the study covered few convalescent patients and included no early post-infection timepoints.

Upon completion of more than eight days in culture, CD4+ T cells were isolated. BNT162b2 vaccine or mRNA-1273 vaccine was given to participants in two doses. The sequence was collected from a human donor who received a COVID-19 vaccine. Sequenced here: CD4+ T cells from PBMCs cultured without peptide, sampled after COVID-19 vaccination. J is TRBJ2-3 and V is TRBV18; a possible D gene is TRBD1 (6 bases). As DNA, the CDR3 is TGTGCCGGGGCACAGGGTCTCACAGATACGCAGTATTTT. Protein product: CAGAQGLTDTQYF. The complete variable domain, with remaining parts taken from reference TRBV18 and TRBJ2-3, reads NAGVMQNPRHLVRRRGQEARLRCSPMKGHSHVYWYRQLPEEGLKFMVYLQKENIIDESGMPKERFSAEFPKEGPSILRIQQVVRGDSAAYFCAGAQGLTDTQYFGPGTRLTVL.